These T cell receptor beta chains were read from a single sample in a study of blood T cell repertoires in COVID-19. Using immunoSEQ multiplex PCR, the repertoire was profiled, and TCRdb retains in-frame clones only, with some absent. This sample has 85,000 to 100,000 clones, with about 86% found just once. Material: peripheral blood. These receptors all stem from an older woman in a cohort sampled during active or convalescent COVID-19. Both conserved end residues are part of each CDR3. D genes are given only for firm matches. Where a row states a size, it is once, few, many or the class of an expanded clone; other rows omit it.

abundance	len	j_gene	d_gene	v_gene	CDR3nt	CDR3aa
NA	14	TRBJ2-3	NA	TRBV5-4	TGTGCCAGCAGCCTAGGACAGCGCACAGATACGCAGTATTTT	CASSLGQRTDTQYF
NA	15	TRBJ2-7	TRBD2	TRBV7-3	TGTGCCAGCAGCCAGAGTTCTAGCGGCCCCTACGAGCAGTACTTC	CASSQSSSGPYEQYF
NA	15	TRBJ1-2	TRBD1	TRBV3-1/TRBV3-2	TGTGCCAGCAGCCAAGGACAGGGAGAATCCTATGGCTACACCTTC	CASSQGQGESYGYTF
NA	16	TRBJ2-2	NA	TRBV5-1	TGCGCCAGCAGCCCCGCGCGGGCCCTCGACACCGGGGAGCTGTTTTTT	CASSPARALDTGELFF
NA	17	TRBJ2-3	TRBD2	TRBV9	TGTGCCAGCAGCCTTACAACCGGACTAGGTGGGACAGATACGCAGTATTTT	CASSLTTGLGGTDTQYF
NA	12	TRBJ1-1	NA	TRBV5-6	TGTGCCAGCAGCTTGGGCGGGGGAAGGGCTTTCTTT	CASSLGGGRAFF
NA	16	TRBJ2-3	TRBD2	TRBV24-1	TGTGCCACCAGTGACCTGACTAGCGGGATTGGTGATACGCAGTATTTT	CATSDLTSGIGDTQYF
NA	16	TRBJ1-3	NA	TRBV19	TGTGCCAGTAGTGGGGGACATATGAACTCTGGAAACACCATATATTTT	CASSGGHMNSGNTIYF
NA	16	TRBJ1-3	TRBD1	TRBV2	TGTGCCAGCAGTTGGGACAGGGTACTGTCTGGAAACACCATATATTTT	CASSWDRVLSGNTIYF
NA	12	TRBJ2-3	TRBD2	TRBV9	TGTGCCAGCGGGGGAGGGAGAGATACGCAGTATTTT	CASGGGRDTQYF
NA	15	TRBJ1-1	NA	TRBV15	TGTGCCACCAGCAGAGCAGTCAGGATGAACACTGAAGCTTTCTTT	CATSRAVRMNTEAFF
once	16	TRBJ2-2	TRBD1	TRBV3-1/TRBV3-2	TGTGCCAGCAGTCAATGGACAGGGGGCTCCGCCGGGGAGCTGTTTTTT	CASSQWTGGSAGELFF
once	13	TRBJ2-7	NA	TRBV28	TGTGCCAGCAGGGAGGCGGCGCCCTACGAGCAGTACTTC	CASREAAPYEQYF
NA	16	TRBJ2-7	TRBD1	TRBV7-9	TGTGCCAGCAGCTTAGCGTCGGGACAGGGTAGCTACGAGCAGTACTTC	CASSLASGQGSYEQYF
once	18	TRBJ2-2	TRBD1	TRBV5-1	TGCGCCAGCAGCCTCCACAGGGGGACGGGTTCGAACACCGGGGAGCTGTTTTTT	CASSLHRGTGSNTGELFF
NA	15	TRBJ2-1	NA	TRBV3-1/TRBV3-2	TGTGCCAGCAGCTACACGGTGGGGGGTTACAATGAGCAGTTCTTC	CASSYTVGGYNEQFF
NA	15	TRBJ1-2	TRBD1	TRBV7-9	TGTGCCAGCAGCTTAGCCCAAGACAGGGTGGATGGCTACACCTTC	CASSLAQDRVDGYTF
NA	14	TRBJ1-4	NA	TRBV6-4	TGTGCCAGCAGTATACAAGGAGGCGGTGAAAAACTGTTTTTT	CASSIQGGGEKLFF
NA	16	TRBJ2-5	TRBD2	TRBV19	TGTGCCAGTAGTATAGAGTCAGGACTAGTGCAAGAGACCCAGTACTTC	CASSIESGLVQETQYF
NA	14	TRBJ1-5	NA	TRBV2	TGTGCCAGCAACCTGGGAGTGAGCAATCAGCCCCAGCATTTT	CASNLGVSNQPQHF
NA	14	TRBJ1-1	NA	TRBV27	TGTGCCAGCAGTTTCCTCCCAGGGGACACTGAAGCTTTCTTT	CASSFLPGDTEAFF
NA	16	TRBJ2-1	TRBD2	TRBV6-5	TGTGCCAGCAGTTCCGAGGGACTAGCGGGGGCGGGTGAGCAGTTCTTC	CASSSEGLAGAGEQFF
NA	16	TRBJ2-5	TRBD2	TRBV4-2	TGTGCCAGCAGCCGTGGACTAGCGGGGGGTGGGGAGACCCAGTACTTC	CASSRGLAGGGETQYF
few	13	TRBJ2-7	TRBD1	TRBV5-4	TGTGCCAGCAGCCGGGGACAGACCTACGAGCAGTACTTC	CASSRGQTYEQYF
NA	15	TRBJ1-4	NA	TRBV19	TGTGCCAGTAGTTCCACGGGACAAACTAATGAAAAACTGTTTTTT	CASSSTGQTNEKLFF
NA	14	TRBJ1-3	NA	TRBV9	TGTGCCAGCAGCTCAACCCCCACAGGGAACACCATATATTTT	CASSSTPTGNTIYF
few	16	TRBJ1-1	NA	TRBV11-1	TGTGCCAGCAGCCTTAGCAGCGGGGGGCGACGGACTGAAGCTTTCTTT	CASSLSSGGRRTEAFF
NA	15	TRBJ2-3	TRBD1	TRBV5-5	TGTGCCAGCAGAAACAGGGGAATTTCCACAGATACGCAGTATTTT	CASRNRGISTDTQYF
NA	19	TRBJ1-2	NA	TRBV9	TGTGCCAGCAGCGAGGGATTAAGGGGTGTGGGGGCGATGACCTATGGCTACACCTTC	CASSEGLRGVGAMTYGYTF
NA	15	TRBJ1-2	TRBD1	TRBV4-2	TGTGCCAGCAGCCAAGCGGGACAGCCGGGCTATGGCTACACCTTC	CASSQAGQPGYGYTF
NA	16	TRBJ2-7	NA	TRBV6-5	TGTGCCAGCAGTTACAACAGGGTTGCTAGCTCCTACGAGCAGTACTTC	CASSYNRVASSYEQYF
NA	15	TRBJ2-5	TRBD2	TRBV7-7	TGTGCTAGCAGCCGAATGTCGGGAGGTCAAGAGACCCAGTACTTC	CASSRMSGGQETQYF
once	15	TRBJ2-2	NA	TRBV29-1	TGCAGCGTGACAGGTGGCGGTGGGAACACCGGGGAGCTGTTTTTT	CSVTGGGGNTGELFF
NA	15	TRBJ1-4	NA	TRBV7-7	TGTGCTAGCAGCTTAGAGGTCGGAGTTAATGAAAAACTGTTTTTT	CASSLEVGVNEKLFF
once	15	TRBJ1-3	NA	TRBV9	TGTGCCAGCAGCGAAGGGGGGGGCTCTGGAAACACCATATATTTT	CASSEGGGSGNTIYF
NA	15	TRBJ2-6	NA	TRBV7-3	TGTGCCAGCAGCCCCCCGGGGTCTGGGGCCAACGTCCTGACTTTC	CASSPPGSGANVLTF
NA	15	TRBJ2-2	NA	TRBV5-5	TGTGCCAGCAGCTCTCGACTAGCGAACACCGGGGAGCTGTTTTTT	CASSSRLANTGELFF
NA	14	TRBJ2-6	NA	TRBV29-1	TGCAGCGTCGCACCAGGGGCTGGGGCCAACGTCCTGACTTTC	CSVAPGAGANVLTF
NA	14	TRBJ1-1	TRBD1	TRBV6-5	TGTGCCAGCAGGCGTGACAGGGGGCTCACTGAAGCTTTCTTT	CASRRDRGLTEAFF
NA	15	TRBJ1-5	NA	TRBV28	TGTGCCAGCAGCCCCGGACAGTATAGCAATCAGCCCCAGCATTTT	CASSPGQYSNQPQHF
once	14	TRBJ1-1	NA	TRBV11-2	TGTGCCAGCAGCGGGGACACCCGAAGAAAGGAAGCTTTCTTT	CASSGDTRRKEAFF
NA	13	TRBJ2-3	TRBD2	TRBV11-2	TGTGCCAGCCAGCGGGGTCGGACAGATACGCAGTATTTT	CASQRGRTDTQYF
NA	14	TRBJ2-4	TRBD1	TRBV9	TGTGCCAGCAGCGCGGAAACCGGGACAGGGGAGATATACTTC	CASSAETGTGEIYF
NA	16	TRBJ1-1	NA	TRBV4-2	TGTGCCAGCAGCCAAGAACCGTCCCGGGGGAACACTGAAGCTTTCTTT	CASSQEPSRGNTEAFF
NA	15	TRBJ2-7	TRBD1	TRBV12-5	TGTGCTAGTGGTTTGACCGGGACAGCTGACTACGAGCAGTACTTC	CASGLTGTADYEQYF
NA	12	TRBJ1-2	NA	TRBV6-5	TGTGCCAGCCCACGGGCCAGGGGTGGCTACACCTTC	CASPRARGGYTF
few	13	TRBJ2-7	TRBD1	TRBV7-3	TGTGCCAGCAGCCGTCGACAGGGCTACGAGCAGTACTTC	CASSRRQGYEQYF
NA	14	TRBJ1-1	NA	TRBV3-1/TRBV3-2	TGTGCCAGCAGCCGGACGGGAGGGGGGGCAGGAGCTTTCTTT	CASSRTGGGAGAFF
once	15	TRBJ2-7	TRBD1	TRBV15	TGTGCCACCAGCAGAGGTATACAGGGGCCCAACGAGCAGTACTTC	CATSRGIQGPNEQYF
NA	11	TRBJ2-1	NA	TRBV2	TGTGCCAGCAGACTATACAATGAGCAGTTCTTC	CASRLYNEQFF